Each of the 5 T cell receptor beta chains below was sequenced from the same sample in a study of blood T cell repertoires in COVID-19. Using immunoSEQ multiplex PCR, the repertoire was profiled, and TCRdb retains in-frame clones only, with some absent. The sample lists fewer than 300,000 clones; approximately 77% were seen once. The source material was peripheral blood. Source of these receptors: a woman aged 18-30 years with acute or convalescent COVID-19.

This chain uses TRBV6-5 with TRBJ1-2; no definite D call. This CDR3 is 13 amino acids long. With 6 bases removed from V and 7 bases from J, the gap between germline ends came to 15 bases. From germline, CDR1 is MNHEY and CDR2 SVGAGI. CDR3 bases: TGTGCCAGCAGCTCTCGACAAGGGAGTGGCTACACCTTC. Translating gives CASSSRQGSGYTF.

V gene TRBV7-2 combines with J gene TRBJ2-5, with D unresolved. CDR1 and CDR2 from the germline V gene are SGHTA and FQGNSA. The V end was cut by 0 bases, the J end by 5 bases, with 7 bases between. This CDR3 spans 13 amino acids. The CDR3 DNA reads TGTGCCAGCAGCTTAGCGGTCGGGGAGACCCAGTACTTC. Its protein product is CASSLAVGETQYF.

V usage is TRBV6-6 and J usage is TRBJ2-1; 11 bases align to TRBD2. CDR1 is MNHNY and CDR2 is SVGAGI in the germline V gene (reference sequence). With V trimmed by 7 bases and J by 3 bases, 5 bases remained unmatched. The CDR3 runs 15 residues. CDR3 nucleotide sequence: TGTGCCAGCACCCCCGGGACTAGCGGCTACAATGAGCAGTTCTTC. This encodes CASTPGTSGYNEQFF.

The J gene is TRBJ2-7, the V gene TRBV2; 7 bases are shared with TRBD2. The CDR3 extends over 15 amino acids. The ends lost 6 bases at V and 0 bases at J; junction bases unmatched: 8. From germline, CDR1 is SNHLY and CDR2 FYNNEI. CDR3 in amino acids: CASRLTSVSSYEQYF. The CDR3 DNA is TGTGCCAGCAGGCTTACTAGCGTGAGCTCCTACGAGCAGTACTTC.

This clone was picked up one time. This chain uses TRBV3-1 (or the pseudogene TRBV3-2) with TRBJ1-1, with 7 bases matching TRBD1. CDR1 and CDR2 (germline): LGHDT, YNNKEL (reference sequence). The CDR3 is 17 residues long. J was trimmed by 0 bases and V by 4 bases; bases with no gene match: 11. The CDR3 DNA sequence: TGTGCCAGCAGCCCTAACTTGGGTACAGGGGTGAACACTGAAGCTTTCTTT. Its translation is CASSPNLGTGVNTEAFF.